Included here is one T cell receptor (beta chain) sequence, with context. The antigen is not known. The V end lost 3 bases, the J end lost 8 bases, and 20 bases lay between the germline ends. The CDR3 consists of 16 residues. Germline lookup yields CDR1 SEHNR and CDR2 FQNEAQ (reference sequence). These data belong to a study of CD8 T cells in ankylosing spondylitis. The study, taken as a whole, reports: Disease-linked clones reportedly showed significant enrichment in matched ankylosing spondylitis synovial fluid. Peripheral blood samples showed relatively rare disease-linked clones, and these clones were CD8+. Blood of patients with ankylosing spondylitis appeared to be characterized by a TCR beta motif of eight highly homologous variants.

TCRdb ran MiXCR on the 5' RACE reads and lists one entry per CDR3 protein. The sample includes roughly 230,000 distinct CDR3 sequences, about 18% of them seen just once. Sample: blood, either unsorted or a sorted T cell fraction (not recorded which). The origin of this receptor is a male donor with ankylosing spondylitis or in good health (not recorded which). The chain carries TRBV7-9 and TRBJ2-1; D tentatively fits TRBD1 or TRBD2 (6 bases each). The DNA for the CDR3 is TGTGCCAGCAGCTTCCCCGAAGGGGGGCTGGGCGATGAGCAGTTCTTC. It translates to CASSFPEGGLGDEQFF.